A single sample gave rise to the 11 T cell receptor beta chains below, sequenced in a study of blood T cell repertoires in COVID-19. Produced via immunoSEQ multiplex PCR; TCRdb's table is partial and in-frame only. The data hold 100,000 or so clones, with 85% observed a single time. The sequencing input was peripheral blood. All receptors come from a man in his fifties with active or convalescent COVID-19.

The gene calls are TRBV6-5 and TRBJ2-7; TRBD2 agrees at 11 bases. The CDR3 length is 15 residues. In germline, CDR1 is MNHEY, CDR2 SVGAGI. J lost 4 bases, V lost 6 bases, and 8 bases had no gene match. The CDR3 DNA is TGTGCCAGCAGCCCATCACTAGCGGGAGCTTACGAGCAGTACTTC. Translation gives CASSPSLAGAYEQYF.

The chain is built from TRBV9 and TRBJ2-7; 8 nucleotides align to TRBD2. The CDR3 runs to 15 residues. V shed 0 bases and J 3 bases; nucleotides not matched to a gene: 5. Germline CDR1 SGDLS, CDR2 YYNGEE. CDR3: CASSVEGLVGYEQYF. The CDR3 DNA follows: TGTGCCAGCAGCGTAGAGGGACTAGTCGGCTACGAGCAGTACTTC.

The V gene is TRBV19, the J gene TRBJ2-3, with a tentative D call TRBD1 (6 bases). CDR1 LNHDA and CDR2 SQIVND come from the germline V gene (reference sequence). The CDR3 is 14 amino acids. Trimming removed 3 bases at V and 5 bases at J, with 12 bases between. CDR3 DNA: TGTGCCAGTAGTATTGGGGACATTCTAGATACGCAGTATTTT. Protein product: CASSIGDILDTQYF.

This sequence joins TRBV21-1 and TRBJ2-7; the table's D call, TRBD2, was not checked against the DNA. TRBV21-1 is a pseudogene locus. The CDR3 contains 15 residues. CDR3 residues: CASSKVSGKYYEQYF. CDR3 DNA sequence: TGTGCCAGCAGCAAAGTTAGCGGGAAATACTACGAGCAGTACTTC.

In regard to this clone: The sample holds other DNA sequences that translate to the same CDR3. The V gene is TRBV15, the J gene TRBJ1-1; the D gene is possibly TRBD1 (6 bases). Per the germline V gene, CDR1 is LNHNV and CDR2 is YYDKDF (reference sequence). This CDR3 is built from 12 residues. V was cut by 0 bases and J by 7 bases, with 6 bases left in between. CDR3 residues: CATSREGGEAFF. DNA of the CDR3: TGTGCCACCAGCAGAGAAGGGGGTGAAGCTTTCTTT.

The V gene is TRBV5-4, the J gene TRBJ1-3, with 7 nucleotides matching TRBD1. This CDR3 has 17 amino acids. Unmatched junction bases numbered 12, after V lost 2 bases and J lost 4 bases. Germline CDR1 reads SGHNT; CDR2 reads YYREEE (reference sequence). CDR3 amino acids: CASSLDQRDSRGNTIYF. CDR3 sequence (DNA): TGTGCCAGCAGCTTAGACCAAAGGGACAGCAGGGGAAACACCATATATTTT.

The V call is TRBV30, the J call TRBJ2-3; 9 nucleotides agree with TRBD2. The germline CDR1 and CDR2 sequences are GTSNPN and SVGIG (reference sequence). This CDR3 has 16 amino acids. V was pared by 3 bases and J by 1 base, with 8 bases of the junction left unmatched. The chain's CDR3 is CAWRGIAGEGTDTQYF. The CDR3 region has the DNA TGTGCCTGGAGAGGAATAGCGGGAGAGGGCACAGATACGCAGTATTTT.

The chain employs TRBV9 and TRBJ2-2, with 9 nucleotides matching TRBD2. The CDR3 consists of 16 residues. Trimming at V came to 2 bases and at J to 3 bases, leaving 5 bases not matched to a gene. Germline assignment: CDR1 SGDLS and CDR2 YYNGEE. The CDR3 sequence is CASSVREGLDTGELFF. The CDR3, as DNA: TGTGCCAGCAGCGTGCGGGAGGGCCTAGACACCGGGGAGCTGTTTTTT.

J is TRBJ1-2 and V is TRBV6-4, with a possible D match to TRBD1 (6 bases). The CDR3 is 15 residues long. Germline loops: CDR1 MRHNA, CDR2 SNTAGT. Trimming removed 6 bases at V and 0 bases at J, with 14 bases between. The DNA of the CDR3 is TGTGCCAGCAGAGATACAGGGAACACTAACTATGGCTACACCTTC. This gives the protein CASRDTGNTNYGYTF.

This rearrangement joins TRBV1 to TRBJ1-6; the DNA was not used to check the table's D call, TRBD1. TRBV1 is classified as a pseudogene. CDR3 length: 16 residues. CDR3 DNA sequence: TGCACCAGCAGCCAAGATTTTGGGACAGACCACAACACCGTGCACTTT. It translates to CTSSQDFGTDHNTVHF.

The chain joins TRBV10-3 to TRBJ2-1, with 10 bases fitting TRBD2. Germline-derived CDR1 and CDR2 are ENHRY and SYGVKD. V trimming: 7 bases; J trimming: 10 bases; junction bases outside the gene matches: 10. The CDR3 is 14 residues long. CDR3 region: CAIMDQAGGPEQFF. CDR3 sequence (DNA): TGTGCCATCATGGATCAAGCGGGAGGGCCGGAGCAGTTCTTC.